This T cell receptor beta chain derives from a study of vaccination effects on CD4 cells after COVID-19. Under the ViraFEST assay, PBMC were stimulated with viral peptide pools so that antigen-specific CD4+ T cells expanded. Sequencing was performed afterwards. Upon completion of roughly ten days in culture, CD4+ T cells were isolated. Either the BNT162b2 or mRNA-1273 vaccine was given to participants in two doses. Points on this clone: The antigen remains unidentified.

Measured with immunoSEQ multiplex PCR; TCRdb has only the in-frame clones, and not every one. Among roughly 16,000 clones, about 75% were seen once, and the ten largest hold approximately 17%. The sample here was CD4+ T cells from PBMCs cultured with HCoV-NL63 spike peptides, taken after COVID-19 vaccination. This clonotype originated in a human donor who received a COVID-19 vaccine.

The CDR3 region is CSASGGQGRTNEKLFF. The CDR3 region has the DNA TGCAGCGCCAGCGGGGGACAGGGGAGAACTAATGAAAAACTGTTTTTT. The chain carries TRBV29-1 and TRBJ1-4; 10 nucleotides line up with TRBD1. This CDR3 contains 16 residues. J gave up 1 base and V 7 bases, and 9 bases lay outside the gene matches. Germline CDR1 reads SQVTM; CDR2 reads ANQGSEA.